This is a list of T cell receptor beta chains from one sample in a study of blood T cell repertoires in COVID-19. Clones were sequenced by immunoSEQ multiplex PCR, and TCRdb holds only the in-frame ones, with some missing. Among about 240,000 clones, approximately 78% were seen once, and the ten largest hold approximately 13%. The sample comprised peripheral blood. The receptors shown here come from a woman in her sixties with active or convalescent COVID-19. CDR3s include the opening cysteine and the closing phenylalanine or tryptophan. Fields, in order: D gene, J gene, V gene, clone size, CDR3 DNA, CDR3 protein. A D gene is named only where the DNA matches it firmly. Size is omitted from some rows. Given values are once, few, many or a class for expanded clones.

>-|TRBJ1-2|TRBV4-1|-
TGCGCCAGCAGCCAAGAAGTGACTCCTAACTATGGCTACACCTTC
CASSQEVTPNYGYTF
>-|TRBJ2-7|TRBV2|-
TGTGCCAGCAGTGGGGGCTCCCCACTATACTACGAGCAGTACTTC
CASSGGSPLYYEQYF
>-|TRBJ2-3|TRBV5-4|many
TGTGCCAGCAGCTTGGGCGGGGTTGGTGGCACAGATACGCAGTATTTT
CASSLGGVGGTDTQYF
>-|TRBJ1-2|TRBV6-5|-
TGTGCCAGCAGTTACTCTCACAGCTCCTATGGCTACACCTTC
CASSYSHSSYGYTF
>-|TRBJ2-1|TRBV6-5|-
TGTGCCAGCAGTTACGGCCAGGGGTTTTACAATGAGCAGTTCTTC
CASSYGQGFYNEQFF
>TRBD2|TRBJ2-7|TRBV5-4|-
TGTGCCAGCAGCTTGCAGCGGGGGGGAAGAAACGAGCAGTACTTC
CASSLQRGGRNEQYF
>TRBD2|TRBJ2-7|TRBV4-1|-
TGCGCCAGCATCTCTCGGGGGGCGGCGGGAGGGCAGTACTTC
CASISRGAAGGQYF
>-|TRBJ2-2|TRBV6-1|few
TGTGCCAGCAGTGAATGGATGGGTAGCCCCCCACCCGGGGAGCTGTTTTTT
CASSEWMGSPPPGELFF
>TRBD1|TRBJ2-3|TRBV7-2|-
TGTGCCAGCAGCTTTCCCCAGGGGGCCCGGCGCACAGATACGCAGTATTTT
CASSFPQGARRTDTQYF
>TRBD1|TRBJ2-1|TRBV7-2|few
TGTGCCAGCAGCTTACCGCCGGGGGACAGGGCGCAGAATGAGCAGTTCTTC
CASSLPPGDRAQNEQFF
>-|TRBJ1-1|TRBV5-1|-
TGCGCCAGCAGCACGGGACATTTTACTAACACTGAAGCTTTCTTT
CASSTGHFTNTEAFF
>-|TRBJ1-2|TRBV27|-
TGTGCCAGCAGTTTATCCCCGGGGGGGGGAGGTGGCTACACCTTC
CASSLSPGGGGGYTF
>TRBD1|TRBJ1-6|TRBV11-2|-
TGTGCCAGCAGCTTAGGGTGGACAGGGGGTAATTCACCCCTCCACTTT
CASSLGWTGGNSPLHF
>TRBD1|TRBJ1-2|TRBV4-1|once
TGCGCCAGCAGCCGGCGGGACAGGCGTGGCTACACCTTC
CASSRRDRRGYTF
>-|TRBJ2-5|TRBV5-1|-
TGCGCCAGCAGCCCAGAGGGGGGGGCGACCGACAGACAAGAGACCCAGTACTTC
CASSPEGGATDRQETQYF
>-|TRBJ1-2|TRBV30|-
TGTGCCTGGGGAACAGGGCGCGAAACTTATGGCTACACCTTC
CAWGTGRETYGYTF
>-|TRBJ1-2|TRBV20-1|-
TGCAGTGCTAGTGCCGAGGAGGGAAGGGGCTACACCTTC
CSASAEEGRGYTF
>TRBD2|TRBJ2-6|TRBV9|-
TGTGCCAGCAGCGGCTCGGGAGCGGGGGGGATCTCTGGGGCCAACGTCCTGACTTTC
CASSGSGAGGISGANVLTF
>TRBD2|TRBJ2-7|TRBV5-1|-
TGCGCCAGCAGCTTCCTAGCGGGGGGGGCCGAGCAGTACTTC
CASSFLAGGAEQYF
>-|TRBJ1-2|TRBV6-1|-
TGTGCCAGCAGTGAAATACAGGTTCTCGGGGGCACCTTC
CASSEIQVLGGTF
>TRBD1|TRBJ1-2|TRBV19|-
TGTGCCAGTAGCCACAGGGGTAGCGGCTACACCTTC
CASSHRGSGYTF
>-|TRBJ1-1|TRBV10-3|-
TGTGCCATCAGGGAAAAGGGACACCCGAACGCTGAAGCTTTCTTT
CAIREKGHPNAEAFF
>-|TRBJ2-7|TRBV6-6|-
TGTGCCAGCAGACAAACCGCTGGGGGGGCCTCCTACGAGCAGTACTTC
CASRQTAGGASYEQYF
>-|TRBJ1-6|TRBV1|-
TGCACCAGCAGCCAGGGTCGAGGATCACCCCTCCACTTT
CTSSQGRGSPLHF
>TRBD1|TRBJ1-1|TRBV7-9|few
TGTGCCAGCAGCCATCTTCGACAGGGCGGCACTGAAGCTTTCTTT
CASSHLRQGGTEAFF
>-|TRBJ1-4|TRBV5-6|-
TGTGCCAGCAGCGCCCCGGCAGGAGGGAATGAAAAACTGTTTTTT
CASSAPAGGNEKLFF
>TRBD2|TRBJ2-7|TRBV6-5|once
TGTGCCAGCGGATTAGGTGCGGGGAGGGACGAGCAGTACTTC
CASGLGAGRDEQYF
>-|TRBJ1-2|TRBV10-2|-
TGCGCCAGCAGTGTGCGGACTGGAGGAAACTATGGCTACACCTTC
CASSVRTGGNYGYTF
>-|TRBJ2-7|TRBV7-2|-
TGTGCCAGCAGCTTAGCTTCCGGCGAGCAGTACTTC
CASSLASGEQYF
>-|TRBJ1-2|TRBV30|-
TGTGCCTGGAGTATTTCAGAAAACTATGGCTACACCTTC
CAWSISENYGYTF
>TRBD1|TRBJ1-6|TRBV27|few
TGTGCCAGCAGGCCACAGGGGATGAATTCACCCCTCCACTTT
CASRPQGMNSPLHF
>-|TRBJ2-2|TRBV10-3|-
TGTGCCATCAGTGAGTCCCCGTCAGGGGCGGGCGGGGAGCTGTTTTTT
CAISESPSGAGGELFF
>TRBD1|TRBJ2-2|TRBV11-2|-
TGTGCCAGCACCAGGACAGGTGGGACCGGGGAGCTGTTTTTT
CASTRTGGTGELFF
>TRBD1|TRBJ1-5|TRBV6-2/TRBV6-3|few
TGTGCCAGCAGTGGACAGGGTCACGGTCAGCCCCAGCATTTT
CASSGQGHGQPQHF
>TRBD1|TRBJ2-6|TRBV10-3|-
TGTGCCATCAGTGATACCGGGACAGGGGTCTCCAGGGTCAACGTCCTGACTTTC
CAISDTGTGVSRVNVLTF
>TRBD2|TRBJ2-1|TRBV5-1|-
TGCGCCAGCAGCCCCGGTGTTAGCGGGGGCCGAGCGCGAGAGCAGTTCTTC
CASSPGVSGGRAREQFF
>-|TRBJ1-2|TRBV6-5|few
TGTGCCAGCAGATTGGGAGGATTATATGGCTACACCTTC
CASRLGGLYGYTF
>-|TRBJ2-7|TRBV6-1|-
TGTGCCAGCAGCGAACTGGGGGCCGCATTCGACGAGCAGTACTTC
CASSELGAAFDEQYF
>TRBD1|TRBJ1-5|TRBV6-1|-
TGTGCCAGCAGTGAAATGACAGGGAGCAATCAGCCCCAGCATTTT
CASSEMTGSNQPQHF
>TRBD1|TRBJ2-1|TRBV6-5|-
TGTGCCAGCACGCGACAGGGGGTGAATGAGCAGTTCTTC
CASTRQGVNEQFF
>-|TRBJ2-7|TRBV2|-
TGTGCCAGCAGTAGGTACAGGGAGTCCTACGAGCAGTACTTC
CASSRYRESYEQYF
>TRBD1|TRBJ1-1|TRBV18|-
TGTGCCAGCTCACCGGACAGGGTGACTGAAGCTTTCTTT
CASSPDRVTEAFF
>-|TRBJ1-1|TRBV2|-
TGTGCCAGCACCCTAGGGGGGAACACTGAAGCTTTCTTT
CASTLGGNTEAFF